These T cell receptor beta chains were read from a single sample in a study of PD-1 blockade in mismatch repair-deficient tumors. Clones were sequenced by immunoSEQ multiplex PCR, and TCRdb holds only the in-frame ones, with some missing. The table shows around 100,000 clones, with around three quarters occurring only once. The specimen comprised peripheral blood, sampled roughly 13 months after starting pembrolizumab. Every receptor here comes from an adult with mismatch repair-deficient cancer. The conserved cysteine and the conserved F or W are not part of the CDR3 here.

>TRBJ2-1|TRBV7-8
ASSPRPGQGFNEQF
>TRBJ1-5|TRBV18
ASSPQGQPQH
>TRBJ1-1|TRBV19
ASMETGGTEAF
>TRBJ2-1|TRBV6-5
ASSYSSGSNEQF
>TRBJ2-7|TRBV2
ASKSDTAYEQY
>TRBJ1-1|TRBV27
ASSHREGTEAF
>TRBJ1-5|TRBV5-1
ASSATSDSFNQPQH
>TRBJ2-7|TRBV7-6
ASSSGREQY
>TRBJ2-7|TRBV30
AWSGQKNYEQY
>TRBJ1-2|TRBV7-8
ASSLSGGAINYGYT
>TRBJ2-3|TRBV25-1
ASSDPTRGSDTQY
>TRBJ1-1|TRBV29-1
SVEGNTEAF
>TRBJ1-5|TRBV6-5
ASRQTGGFYQPQH
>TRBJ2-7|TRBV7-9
ASSHRGPSSYEQY
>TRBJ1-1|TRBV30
AWSVGQTTEAF
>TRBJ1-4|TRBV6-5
ASSTGTVLF
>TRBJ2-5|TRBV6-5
ASSYTHLETQY
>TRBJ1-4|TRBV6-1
ASSVVDATNEKLF
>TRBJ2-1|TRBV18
ASSPGLSSNEQF
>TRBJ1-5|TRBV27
ASSHPGQPQH
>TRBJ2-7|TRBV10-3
AISGSQGRSSYEQY
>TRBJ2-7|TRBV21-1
ASSKALVWGRGPQQY
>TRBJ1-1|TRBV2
ASSTGGLTEAF
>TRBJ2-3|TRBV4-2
ASSLGVRSTDTQY
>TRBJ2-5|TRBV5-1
ASSFNRVGETQY
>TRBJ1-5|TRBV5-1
ASSPYGDGNQPQH
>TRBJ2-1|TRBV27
ASRPGQTTNEQF
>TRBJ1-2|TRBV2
ASSGIGYT
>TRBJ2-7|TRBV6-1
ASSELALMYEQY
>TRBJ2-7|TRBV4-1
ASSQTTGGPYEQY
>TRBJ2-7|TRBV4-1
ASSHAPGAYEQY
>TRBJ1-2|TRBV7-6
ASSPGDYGYT
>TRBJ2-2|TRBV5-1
ASSRTGQGALGELF
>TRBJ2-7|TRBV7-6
ASSSPNGGLY
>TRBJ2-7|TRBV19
ASSIGGTAGTYEQY
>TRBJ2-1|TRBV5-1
ASTRTSGTYNEQF
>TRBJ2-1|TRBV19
ASSTGLLSSYNEQF
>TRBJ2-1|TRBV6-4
ASSDGTSGDYNEQF
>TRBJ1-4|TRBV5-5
ASSFLSNEKLF
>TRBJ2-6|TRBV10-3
AIRGDRGVSGANVLT
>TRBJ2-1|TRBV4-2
ASTPGLASHEQF
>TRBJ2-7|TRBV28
ASSFPDGDDEQY
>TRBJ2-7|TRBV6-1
ASSWEALSYEQY
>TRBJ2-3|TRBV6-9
ASKLTDTQY
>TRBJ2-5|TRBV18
ASSFQETQY
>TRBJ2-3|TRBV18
ASSPSGTGNTDTQY